Sequencing of this T cell receptor (beta chain) was carried out in a study of technical replicates of blood from several donors. Assay: immunoSEQ multiplex PCR; the TCRdb copy retains only in-frame clones and omits some. The sample includes 55,000 to 85,000 clones, around 97% seen only once; the top ten take over 0.2%. Germline CDR1 SSHAT, CDR2 FNYEAQ (reference sequence). The CDR3 consists of 15 residues. V was cut by 5 bases and J by 2 bases, with 15 bases left in between. This rearrangement joins TRBV7-7 to TRBJ2-5; D possibly corresponds to TRBD2 (6 bases). The sequenced material came from T cells isolated from PBMCs. This receptor was taken from a human donor in good health. DNA for the CDR3: TGTGCCAGCAGCCAACGGGGGTTAGGACAAGAGACCCAGTACTTC. This codes for CASSQRGLGQETQYF.